Listed below are T cell receptor beta chains from one sample, sequenced in a study of T-cell reconstitution after alpha-beta-depleted transplantation in children. TCRdb analysed the PCR reads with MiXCR anew, one entry per CDR3 protein. The table shows 350,000 to 450,000 distinct CDR3 sequences, with about 20% occurring only once. Source: PBMCs from the stem cell graft donor, taken from the stem cell graft. Every receptor here comes from a human donor who donated a stem cell graft to a child with acute myeloid leukemia. CDR3s include the opening cysteine and the closing phenylalanine or tryptophan. The D gene is left open where the match is weak. A row's size may be missing; if present it is once, few, many or a size class.

many	TRBJ2-1	TRBV6-5	TRBD2	CASSHLAGAYNEQFF	TGTGCCAGCAGTCACCTAGCGGGAGCCTACAATGAGCAGTTCTTC
few	TRBJ2-3	TRBV5-1	NA	CASTLTWTVGTDTQYF	TGCGCCAGCACTCTGACCTGGACAGTCGGCACAGATACGCAGTATTTT
many	TRBJ2-7	TRBV12-3/TRBV12-4	TRBD2	CASSPKTSEKYEQYF	TGTGCCAGCAGTCCCAAGACTAGCGAGAAGTACGAGCAGTACTTC
few	TRBJ2-2	TRBV5-4	NA	CASSLDRQGTGELFF	TGTGCCAGCAGCTTGGATCGGCAGGGAACCGGGGAGCTGTTTTTT
NA	TRBJ2-1	TRBV7-9	TRBD2	CASSLGVRTSGSGEQFF	TGTGCCAGCAGCTTAGGGGTGAGAACTAGCGGGAGCGGCGAGCAGTTCTTC
many	TRBJ2-1	TRBV25-1	TRBD2	CASSELSSRLAGYNEQFF	TGTGCCAGCAGTGAATTAAGTTCCAGACTAGCGGGTTACAATGAGCAGTTCTTC
few	TRBJ2-1	TRBV24-1	NA	CATSDRSGTTRDGEQFF	TGTGCCACCAGTGATCGCTCCGGGACCACTAGGGACGGTGAGCAGTTCTTC
many	TRBJ2-5	TRBV9	TRBD1	CASSARSGQGQETQYF	TGTGCCAGCAGCGCGCGGAGCGGACAGGGACAAGAGACCCAGTACTTC
NA	TRBJ2-3	TRBV29-1	NA	CSVGVVGQSNTDTQYF	TGCAGCGTTGGGGTGGTGGGACAATCTAACACAGATACGCAGTATTTT
NA	TRBJ2-3	TRBV15	NA	CATSRRATRGSDTQYF	TGTGCCACCAGCAGACGGGCCACTAGGGGATCAGATACGCAGTATTTT
NA	TRBJ2-2	TRBV18	NA	CASSPLSSSGTGELFF	TGTGCCAGCTCACCATTATCGTCTAGTGGGACCGGGGAGCTGTTTTTT
NA	TRBJ2-3	TRBV12-3/TRBV12-4	NA	CASSGGTQYF	TGTGCCAGCTCGGGGGGCACGCAGTATTTT
NA	TRBJ2-1	TRBV12-3/TRBV12-4	TRBD2	CASSFGDYYNEQFF	TGTGCCAGCAGTTTCGGGGACTACTACAATGAGCAGTTCTTC
few	TRBJ2-2	TRBV10-3	TRBD1	CAIRRTGDTGELFF	TGTGCCATCAGACGGACAGGGGACACCGGGGAGCTGTTTTTT
NA	TRBJ2-3	TRBV4-3	NA	CASSPAWGHVTDTQYF	TGCGCCAGCAGCCCTGCTTGGGGACACGTCACAGATACGCAGTATTTT
NA	TRBJ1-2	TRBV30	NA	CAWVTNYGYTF	TGTGCCTGGGTAACTAACTATGGCTACACCTTC
NA	TRBJ2-3	TRBV6-2/TRBV6-3	TRBD2	CASSYRLARTDTQYF	TGTGCCAGCAGTTACCGACTAGCCCGCACAGATACGCAGTATTTT
few	TRBJ2-7	TRBV6-1	TRBD2	CASVAGGTYEQYF	TGTGCCAGTGTGGCGGGAGGGACCTACGAGCAGTACTTC
NA	TRBJ2-1	TRBV20-1	TRBD2	CSAAGTRGVGNEQFF	TGCAGTGCTGCCGGGACTAGGGGGGTCGGCAATGAGCAGTTCTTC
many	TRBJ2-2	TRBV29-1	TRBD1	CSARPGQGKIGELFF	TGCAGCGCCCGACCGGGACAGGGGAAAATCGGGGAGCTGTTTTTT
once	TRBJ2-1	TRBV3-1	NA	CASSPGPTQNEQFF	TGTGCCAGCAGCCCCGGTCCTACTCAGAATGAGCAGTTCTTC